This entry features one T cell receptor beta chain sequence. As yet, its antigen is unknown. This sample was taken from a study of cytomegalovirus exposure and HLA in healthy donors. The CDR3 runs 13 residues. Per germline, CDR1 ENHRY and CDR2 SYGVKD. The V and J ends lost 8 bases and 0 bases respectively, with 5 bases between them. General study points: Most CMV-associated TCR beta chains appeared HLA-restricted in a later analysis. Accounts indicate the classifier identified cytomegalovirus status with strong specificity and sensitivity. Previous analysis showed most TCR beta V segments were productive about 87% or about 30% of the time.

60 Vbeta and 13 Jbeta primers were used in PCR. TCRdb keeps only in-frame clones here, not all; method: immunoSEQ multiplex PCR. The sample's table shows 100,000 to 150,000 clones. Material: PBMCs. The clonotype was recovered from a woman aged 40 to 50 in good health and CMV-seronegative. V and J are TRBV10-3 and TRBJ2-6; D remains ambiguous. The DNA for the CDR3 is TGTGCCATCTTAGCCTCTGGGGCCAACGTCCTGACTTTC. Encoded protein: CAILASGANVLTF.